This entry lists 31 T cell receptor beta chains sequenced from one sample in a study of cytomegalovirus exposure and HLA in healthy donors (dated by TCRdb to about 2017). Library generation was performed with the immunoSEQ multiplex PCR assay. A mixture of 60 forward primers for TCR Vbeta segments and 13 reverse primers for TCR Jbeta segments was used in the multiplex PCR. The table was pulled from immuneACCESS by TCRdb, which kept in-frame rearrangements only. Such tables lose some clones; where checked, under half of the loss comes from unresolved V genes, and the rest has no known cause. This sample holds some 210,000 clones; around 83% were observed only once. The top ten constitute 10% of the sample. Material: PBMCs. All receptors come from a woman aged 45-65 years in good health and CMV-seropositive.

CDR3 sequence (DNA): TGTGCCAGCAGCCCCGCGGACGAGCAGTACTTC. Its protein product is CASSPADEQYF. The chain couples TRBV7-8 to TRBJ2-7, with no clear D. The CDR3 is 11 amino acids. From germline, CDR1 is SGHVS and CDR2 FQNEAQ. The V end lost 5 bases, the J end lost 5 bases, and 7 bases lay between the germline ends.

This chain connects TRBV5-4 to TRBJ1-2; D ambiguous. Trimming took off 0 bases at V and 6 bases at J, with 12 bases between the two ends. The V gene's germline CDR1 is SGHNT and CDR2 YYREEE (reference sequence). The CDR3 loop spans 14 amino acids. CDR3 loop: CASSLEMAVNGYTF. The CDR3 DNA reads as TGTGCCAGCAGCTTGGAGATGGCCGTTAATGGCTACACCTTC. Full variable domain (remainder filled in from reference TRBV5-4 and TRBJ1-2): ETGVTQSPTHLIKTRGQQVTLRCSSQSGHNTVSWYQQALGQGPQFIFQYYREEENGRGNFPPRFSGLQFPNYSSELNVNALELDDSALYLCASSLEMAVNGYTFGSGTRLTVV.

Comment on this clone: The DNA is omitted, as the CDR3 cannot be located on it reliably, and the CDR3 follows TCRdb's listing. The gene calls are TRBV28 and TRBJ2-2; the table gives TRBD2 as D, unverified against the DNA. The CDR3 adds up to 15 amino acids, both ends counted. Germline-derived CDR1 and CDR2 are MDHEN and SYDVKM. The CDR3 reads CASSLRGLRAGELFF.

This chain links TRBV15 with TRBJ2-7; 11 positions agree with TRBD1. V was clipped by 7 bases and J by 5 bases; unmatched bases: 7. The CDR3 consists of 14 residues. CDR1 is LNHNV, CDR2 YYDKDF, per germline (reference sequence). CDR3 loop: CATKPGQGDHEQYF. Written as DNA, the CDR3 is TGTGCCACCAAGCCGGGACAGGGGGATCACGAGCAGTACTTC. The variable domain in full, with the rest retrieved from reference TRBV15 and TRBJ2-7, is DAMVIQNPRYQVTQFGKPVTLSCSQTLNHNVMYWYQQKSSQAPKLLFHYYDKDFNNEADTPDNFQSRRPNTSFCFLDIRSPGLGDTAMYLCATKPGQGDHEQYFGPGTRLTVT.

There are a few counts of this clone. This chain connects TRBV5-1 to TRBJ2-6; D is possibly TRBD1 (5 bases). The germline CDR1 and CDR2 sequences are SGHRS and YFSETQ. The CDR3 sequence is 16 residues long. V was clipped by 0 bases and J by 3 bases, with 10 bases between them. This chain's CDR3 is CASSLGAGYGANVLTF. In DNA form, the CDR3 reads TGCGCCAGCAGCTTGGGGGCAGGGTATGGGGCCAACGTCCTGACTTTC. Based on the CDR3 plus reference TRBV5-1 and TRBJ2-6, the full variable domain is KAGVTQTPRYLIKTRGQQVTLSCSPISGHRSVSWYQQTPGQGLQFLFEYFSETQRNKGNFPGRFSGRQFSNSRSEMNVSTLELGDSALYLCASSLGAGYGANVLTFGAGSRLTVL.

The rearrangement joins TRBV7-2 to TRBJ1-3; maybe TRBD1 (5 bases). CDR3 length equals 15 residues. V gave up 1 base and J gave up 4 bases, with 11 bases separating them. The germline V gene has CDR1 SGHTA and CDR2 FQGNSA. The CDR3 is CASSLEGARGNTIYF. Written as DNA, the CDR3 is TGTGCCAGCAGCTTAGAAGGGGCGCGAGGAAACACCATATATTTT.

This clone was recorded only once. J is TRBJ1-2 and V is TRBV29-1; D may be TRBD1 (6 bases). Trimming cost V 3 bases and J 4 bases, with 15 bases left between them. Germline V gene lookup returns CDR1 SQVTM and CDR2 ANQGSEA. This CDR3 has 14 amino acids. This CDR3 is CSVDTTGQAYGYTF. CDR3 DNA: TGCAGCGTTGATACTACAGGGCAGGCCTATGGCTACACCTTC. Variable domain in full (rest from reference TRBV29-1 and TRBJ1-2): SAVISQKPSRDICQRGTSLTIQCQVDSQVTMMFWYRQQPGQSLTLIATANQGSEATYESGFVIDKFPISRPNLTFSTLTVSNMSPEDSSIYLCSVDTTGQAYGYTFGSGTRLTVV.

V usage is TRBV11-2 and J usage is TRBJ2-7; TRBD1 might be the D (6 bases). Germline V lookup: CDR1 SGHAT, CDR2 FQNNGV. This CDR3 comprises 14 residues. Trimming took off 5 bases at V and 2 bases at J, with 13 bases between the two ends. For the CDR3, the DNA is TGTGCCAGCAGCCCAGACAGGCTCGCCTACGAGCAGTACTTC. Residues: CASSPDRLAYEQYF.

This clone came up a few times. The V gene is TRBV6-1, the J gene TRBJ2-7, with TRBD2 matching 11 bases. CDR1 MNHNS and CDR2 SASEGT come from the germline V gene. The V segment lost 4 bases and the J segment 2 bases; nucleotides outside the gene matches: 4. This CDR3 region has 15 residues. The CDR3 spells CASSAGSGGAYEQYF. In DNA, the CDR3 is TGTGCCAGCAGTGCAGGTAGCGGGGGGGCCTACGAGCAGTACTTC.

V is TRBV30 and J is TRBJ1-2; no reliable D call. Germline V CDR1 and CDR2: GTSNPN, SVGIG (reference sequence). The CDR3 length is 12 residues. Trimming pared 0 bases from V and 6 bases from J, leaving 8 bases between. CDR3 amino acids: CAWSVTGNGYTF. In nucleotides, the CDR3 is TGTGCCTGGAGTGTAACGGGGAATGGCTACACCTTC.

CDR3: CASTLTSGGGETQYF. In nucleotides, the CDR3 is TGTGCCAGCACCCTCACTAGCGGGGGGGGAGAGACCCAGTACTTC. This rearrangement joins TRBV6-5 to TRBJ2-5; 13 positions agree with TRBD2. This CDR3 comprises 15 residues. CDR1 and CDR2 from the germline V gene are MNHEY and SVGAGI. V trimming: 7 bases; J trimming: 4 bases; junction bases outside the gene matches: 6.

The rearrangement joins TRBV5-4 to TRBJ2-1; 8 bases align to TRBD2. Per the germline V gene, CDR1 is SGHNT and CDR2 is YYREEE (reference sequence). Unmatched junction bases numbered 12, after V lost 0 bases and J lost 7 bases. The CDR3 loop spans 17 amino acids. DNA of the CDR3: TGTGCCAGCAGCTTGGTACGGCGGGGGGCCTTAGGAAATGAGCAGTTCTTC. Its protein is CASSLVRRGALGNEQFF.

The chain couples TRBV7-2 to TRBJ1-2; possibly TRBD1 for D (5 bases). Germline V gene sequence: CDR1 SGHTA, CDR2 FQGNSA. Trimming stripped 1 base from V and 2 bases from J, with 8 bases between. The CDR3 contains 14 residues. The CDR3 loop reads CASSLDYRNYGYTF. Written as DNA, the CDR3 is TGTGCCAGCAGCTTAGATTACAGGAACTATGGCTACACCTTC.

The chain couples TRBV19 to TRBJ2-5, with D perhaps TRBD2 (7 bases). Germline-derived CDR1 and CDR2 are LNHDA and SQIVND (reference sequence). The V end was cut by 6 bases, the J end by 4 bases, with 15 bases between. There are 14 residues in the CDR3. CDR3 sequence (DNA): TGTGCCAGTAGCTCGCTCGGGGGGCCAGAGACCCAGTACTTC. Translation: CASSSLGGPETQYF.

This chain links TRBV7-2 with TRBJ2-3, with 11 bases lining up with TRBD2. Germline CDR1 reads SGHTA; CDR2 reads FQGNSA. CDR3 size: 16 residues. Trimming removed 1 base from V and 4 bases from J; junction bases left unmatched: 4. CDR3 bases: TGTGCCAGCAGCTTAGGTAGCGGGGGGGCGGCAGATACGCAGTATTTT. Translated, it gives CASSLGSGGAADTQYF.

V gene TRBV28 combines with J gene TRBJ1-4, with 9 positions matching TRBD1. Per the germline V gene, CDR1 is MDHEN and CDR2 is SYDVKM. J gave up 5 bases and V 4 bases, and 5 bases lay outside the gene matches. This CDR3 region has 15 residues. The CDR3 is CASSSYRGRNEKLFF. The CDR3 coding sequence is TGTGCCAGCAGTTCCTACAGGGGGCGGAATGAAAAACTGTTTTTT.

This chain connects TRBV14 to TRBJ2-7; TRBD2 is a possible D gene (6 bases). Germline loops: CDR1 SGHDN, CDR2 FVKESK. The length of the CDR3 is 13 residues. Trimming removed 0 bases from V and 6 bases from J, with 9 bases in between. CDR3 residues: CASSQDGGIEQYF. CDR3 coding DNA: TGTGCCAGCAGCCAAGATGGCGGGATCGAGCAGTACTTC.

The genes are TRBV5-1 and TRBJ2-7, with D unresolved. Germline lookup yields CDR1 SGHRS and CDR2 YFSETQ. The CDR3 is 14 residues long. V gave up 0 bases and J gave up 2 bases, with 9 bases separating them. The CDR3 DNA follows: TGCGCCAGCAGCTTGGGGTGGTCTACCTACGAGCAGTACTTC. Its protein product is CASSLGWSTYEQYF.

The chain employs TRBV6-1 and TRBJ1-5, with D possibly matching TRBD1 (6 bases). The CDR3 is 15 residues long. V lost 7 bases and J 3 bases, leaving 16 bases between the germline ends. Germline loops: CDR1 MNHNS, CDR2 SASEGT. The CDR3 here is CASTRRGASNQPQHF. The DNA for the CDR3 is TGTGCCAGCACTCGGCGGGGGGCTTCCAATCAGCCCCAGCATTTT.

The chain combines TRBV18 with TRBJ1-1; no clear D. V shed 2 bases and J shed 1 base, with 11 bases lying between them. In germline, CDR1 is KGHSH, CDR2 LQKENI. The CDR3 has 15 amino acids. CDR3 sequence (DNA): TGTGCCAGCTCACCAACTCAATTCACGAACACTGAAGCTTTCTTT. This gives the protein CASSPTQFTNTEAFF.

This clone was seen more than once but under ten times. The chain is built from TRBV19 and TRBJ1-1; tentatively, D is TRBD1 (6 bases). The germline V gene has CDR1 LNHDA and CDR2 SQIVND (reference sequence). CDR3 length equals 15 residues. V lost 3 bases, J lost 8 bases, and 19 bases lay in between. The CDR3 bases are TGTGCCAGTAGTATCCTCCAAGGGGACACTATAGAAGCTTTCTTT. Translating gives CASSILQGDTIEAFF. The full variable domain, with the rest looked up from reference TRBV19 and TRBJ1-1, is DGGITQSPKYLFRKEGQNVTLSCEQNLNHDAMYWYRQDPGQGLRLIYYSQIVNDFQKGDIAEGYSVSREKKESFPLTVTSAQKNPTAFYLCASSILQGDTIEAFFGQGTRLTVV.

The chain links TRBV9 to TRBJ2-3; 9 bases are shared with TRBD2. The V segment lost 4 bases and the J segment 5 bases; nucleotides outside the gene matches: 14. The CDR3 consists of 17 residues. Germline CDR1 reads SGDLS; CDR2 reads YYNGEE. CDR3 sequence (DNA): TGTGCCAGCAGCTTTCTAAGTAGCGGGGGCGGGGGAGATACGCAGTATTTT. It translates to CASSFLSSGGGGDTQYF.

The chain links TRBV2 to TRBJ1-5; D might be TRBD1 (6 bases). CDR1 SNHLY and CDR2 FYNNEI come from the germline V gene. The CDR3 consists of 15 residues. V dropped 4 bases and J dropped 5 bases, with 15 bases sitting between them. The CDR3 DNA reads as TGTGCCAGCAGTGTAGTAAGGGGGAGCTATCAGCCCCAGCATTTT. Protein: CASSVVRGSYQPQHF.

The genes are TRBV2 and TRBJ1-1; TRBD1 matches 9 bases. The CDR3 covers 15 residues. Trimming at V came to 2 bases and at J to 2 bases, leaving 3 bases not matched to a gene. CDR1 SNHLY and CDR2 FYNNEI come from the germline V gene. The DNA of the CDR3 is TGTGCCAGCAGTGAAACGGGACAGGGTAACACTGAAGCTTTCTTT. Amino acids: CASSETGQGNTEAFF.

V usage is TRBV7-8 and J usage is TRBJ2-5; D is perhaps TRBD2 (6 bases). Gene TRBJ2-7 matches the end of the DNA better, so the J call may be wrong. The germline CDR1 and CDR2 sequences are SGHVS and FQNEAQ. CDR3 length: 16 residues. CDR3 sequence reads: CASSLAGGFQPNEQYF. For the CDR3, the DNA is TGTGCCAGCAGCTTAGCAGGAGGGTTTCAACCCAACGAGCAGTACTTC.

The rearrangement links TRBV5-6 to TRBJ1-2, with D maybe TRBD1 (6 bases). Germline V gives CDR1 SGHDT, CDR2 YYEEEE. The V end was cut by 4 bases, the J end by 4 bases, with 14 bases between. This CDR3 region has 14 residues. Written as DNA, the CDR3 is TGTGCCAGCAGCACTGCGGACAGCGTCTATGGCTACACCTTC. Translated, it gives CASSTADSVYGYTF.

The sample holds one count of this clone. This chain links TRBV7-9 with TRBJ1-1; D perhaps matches TRBD1 (6 bases). The CDR3 totals 15 residues. Germline V lookup: CDR1 SEHNR, CDR2 FQNEAQ (reference sequence). V lost 7 bases to trimming and J lost 4 bases, with 19 bases between them. The CDR3 sequence: CASIPPRGDGTEAFF. The CDR3, as DNA: TGTGCCAGCATCCCACCCAGGGGAGATGGCACTGAAGCTTTCTTT.

CDR3 sequence reads: CASSQSSGGPNNEQFF. DNA of the CDR3: TGCGCCAGCAGCCAATCTAGCGGGGGCCCGAACAATGAGCAGTTCTTC. V gene TRBV4-1 combines with J gene TRBJ2-1; 10 bases match TRBD2. CDR3 size: 16 residues. Germline values: CDR1 MGHRA, CDR2 YSYEKL. V was clipped by 2 bases and J by 5 bases; unmatched bases: 6.

The table lists this clone with a few counts. The rearrangement joins TRBV4-2 to TRBJ2-7; 9 positions agree with TRBD2. The V gene end was trimmed by 3 bases and the J gene end by 3 bases; junction bases not matched to a gene: 6. Germline CDR1 is LGHNA and CDR2 is YNFKEQ. The CDR3 length is 15 residues. CDR3 residues: CASSHTRGGDYEQYF. As DNA, the CDR3 is TGTGCCAGCAGCCATACCCGCGGGGGGGACTACGAGCAGTACTTC.

V and J are TRBV10-1 and TRBJ2-7; D may be TRBD1 (6 bases). Deletions cut 3 bases from V and 7 bases from J, with 13 bases between. Germline V gene lookup returns CDR1 WNHNN and CDR2 SYGVQD (reference sequence). The CDR3 extends over 13 amino acids. The DNA for the CDR3 is TGCGCCAGCAGTGATCCCAGGGGAATAGAGCAGTACTTC. It is translated as CASSDPRGIEQYF.

A note on this clone: One end of the junction does not line up with germline, which may come from a read error. V and J are TRBV27 and TRBJ2-1; TRBD2 is a possible D gene (6 bases). Germline-derived CDR1 and CDR2 are MNHEY and SMNVEV (reference sequence). The CDR3 is 12 amino acids. CDR3 bases: TGTGCCAGCAGTTTATCGTGGGGGGAGCGGTTCTTC. Its protein product is CASSLSWGERFF.